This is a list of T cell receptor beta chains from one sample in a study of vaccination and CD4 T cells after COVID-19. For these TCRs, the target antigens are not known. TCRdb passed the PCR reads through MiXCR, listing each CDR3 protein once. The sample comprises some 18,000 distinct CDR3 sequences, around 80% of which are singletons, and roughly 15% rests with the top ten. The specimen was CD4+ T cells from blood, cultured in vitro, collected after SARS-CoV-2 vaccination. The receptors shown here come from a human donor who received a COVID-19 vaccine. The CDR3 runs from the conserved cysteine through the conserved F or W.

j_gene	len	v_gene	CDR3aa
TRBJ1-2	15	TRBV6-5	CASSYSDGRNYGYTF
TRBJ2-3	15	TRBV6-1	CASSQLAGDTDTQYF
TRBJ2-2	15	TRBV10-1	CASSVAGANTGELFF
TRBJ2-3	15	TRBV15	CATSRDRASTDTQYF
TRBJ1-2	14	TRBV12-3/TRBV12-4	CASSSDRGTGGYTF
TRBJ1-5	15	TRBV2	CASSEVVGRNQPQHF
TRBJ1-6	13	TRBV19	CASSIQGHSPLHF
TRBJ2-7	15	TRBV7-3	CASSLDGIKSYEQYF
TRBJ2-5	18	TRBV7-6	CASSLGTSGGLYQETQYF
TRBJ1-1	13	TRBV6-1	CASRNVMNTEAFF
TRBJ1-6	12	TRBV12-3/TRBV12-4	CASKGFTSPLHF
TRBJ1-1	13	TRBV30	CAWGGEMNTEAFF
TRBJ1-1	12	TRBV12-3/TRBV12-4	CASSLLGAEAFF
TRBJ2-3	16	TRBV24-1	CATSDRQPGGTDTQYF
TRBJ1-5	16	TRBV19	CASSITWWEEGQPQHF
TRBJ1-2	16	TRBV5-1	CASSPGGGGALYGYTF
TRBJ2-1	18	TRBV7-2	CASSLSGGPAASYNEQFF
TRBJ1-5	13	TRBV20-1	CSARTGPNQPQHF
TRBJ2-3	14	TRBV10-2	CASGPSGDTDTQYF
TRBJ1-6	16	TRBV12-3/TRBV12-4	CASSLVSSLRNSPLHF
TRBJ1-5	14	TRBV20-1	CSASDRGVNQPQHF
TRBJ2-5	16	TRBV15	CATSRRRTTFGETQYF
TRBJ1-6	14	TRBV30	CASQRGSFNSPLHF
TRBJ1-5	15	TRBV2	CASSVRGIRNQPQHF
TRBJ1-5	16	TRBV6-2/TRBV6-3	CASRVADRVHNQPQHF
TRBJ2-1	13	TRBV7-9	CASSFQGYIEQFF
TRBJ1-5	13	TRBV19	CASSINRGGPQHF
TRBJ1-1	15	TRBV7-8	CASSLLSGTNTEAFF
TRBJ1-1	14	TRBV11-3	CASSLVRDSTEAFF
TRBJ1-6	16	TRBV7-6	CASSLQGRSYNSPLHF
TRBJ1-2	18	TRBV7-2	CASSPRSPGQEINYGYTF
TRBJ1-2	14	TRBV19	CASSTLRTGTGYTF
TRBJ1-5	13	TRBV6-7	CASLHRVDQPQHF
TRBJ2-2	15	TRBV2	CASKATPANTGELFF
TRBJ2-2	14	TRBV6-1	CASSQGANTGELFF
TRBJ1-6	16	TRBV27	CASSLSIGSENSPLHF
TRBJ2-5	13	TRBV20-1	CSARGRAGETQYF
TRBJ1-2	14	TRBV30	CAWRGTGDGRPYTF
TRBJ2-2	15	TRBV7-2	CASSRGQGWGGELFF
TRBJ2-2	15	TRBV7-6	CASSEGTVPTGELFF
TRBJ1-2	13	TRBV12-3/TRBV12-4	CASSLGQGYGYTF
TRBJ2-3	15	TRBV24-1	CATSDSHLLKDTQYF
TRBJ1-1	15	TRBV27	CASSSLGPVNTEAFF
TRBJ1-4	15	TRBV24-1	CATQGQGTTNEKLFF
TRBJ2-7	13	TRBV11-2	CASSPPRGNEQYF
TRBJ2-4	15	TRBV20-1	CGARLQGLAKNIQYF